Given below is one T cell receptor (beta chain) in context. Antigen unknown. The source of the sample is a study of cytomegalovirus exposure and HLA in healthy donors. Overall study results and limits: Specific recognition of CMV antigens was confirmed in vitro for a few chains (all CMV-associated). TCR beta V- and J-gene trimming, according to a later analysis, was linked to a missense DCLRE1C variant. Across all donors, roughly uniform sequencing depth was an assumption of the presence/absence analyses.

The study ran its PCR with 60 Vbeta and 13 Jbeta primers. Sequencing used immunoSEQ multiplex PCR; TCRdb keeps in-frame clones, though not all of them. Of about 300,000 clones listed, 86% are singletons. At sampling all donors were nominally healthy, likely with unrecorded immune exposures. Trimming took 6 bases from V and 4 from J, leaving 15 bases between them. The CDR3 contains 14 residues. Germline V lookup: CDR1 MNHNY, CDR2 SVGAGI (reference sequence). This chain joins TRBV6-6 and TRBJ1-1; D not resolved. The sequenced sample consisted of PBMCs. This receptor was identified in a middle-aged man in good health and CMV-seropositive. The CDR3 is CASRTTAGGTEAFF. As DNA, the CDR3 is TGTGCCAGCAGAACAACGGCGGGAGGCACTGAAGCTTTCTTT.